What follows are 27 T cell receptor beta chains derived from one specimen sequenced in a study of T cell changes during pregnancy in multiple sclerosis. TCRdb's copy holds only in-frame clones and misses some; the assay was immunoSEQ multiplex PCR. The table has around 51,000 clones, roughly 93% seen once. The sample in question was peripheral blood, obtained in the second trimester of pregnancy. These receptors all come from a female donor with multiple sclerosis, enrolled in a pregnancy study.

The CDR3 is CASSSIRDLNEQYF. CDR3 bases: TGTGCCAGCAGTTCCATAAGGGACTTGAACGAGCAGTACTTC. The V gene is TRBV28, the J gene TRBJ2-7; D perhaps matches TRBD2 (6 bases). The CDR3 runs 14 residues. The germline V gene encodes CDR1 MDHEN and CDR2 SYDVKM. With 4 bases removed from V and 5 bases from J, the gap between germline ends came to 15 bases.

This clone was found a few times. The V gene is TRBV14, the J gene TRBJ1-3; D call uncertain. This CDR3 is built from 13 residues. V gave up 4 bases and J gave up 8 bases, with 12 bases separating them. Germline CDR1 SGHDN, CDR2 FVKESK. The CDR3 here is CASSRIQRDTIYF. The CDR3 nucleotides read TGTGCCAGCAGCCGGATCCAGAGGGACACCATATATTTT.

For the CDR3, the DNA is TGTGCCAGCAGCCAAGGGACTAGCGGGTCCAATGAGCAGTTCTTC. Translated: CASSQGTSGSNEQFF. The J gene is TRBJ2-1, the V gene TRBV4-2; 11 nucleotides align to TRBD2. This CDR3 spans 15 amino acids. Germline V gives CDR1 LGHNA, CDR2 YNFKEQ. The junction had 2 bases not matched to a gene; V was cut back by 1 base and J by 6 bases.

The genes are TRBV19 and TRBJ2-3; tentative D call: TRBD2 (6 bases). V was clipped by 0 bases and J by 0 bases, with 28 bases between them. The CDR3 totals 22 residues. Germline V lookup: CDR1 LNHDA, CDR2 SQIVND (reference sequence). CDR3 region: CASSIDRGSTGGSASSTDTQYF. CDR3 sequence (DNA): TGTGCCAGTAGTATAGACCGGGGGTCCACAGGAGGCTCAGCATCGAGCACAGATACGCAGTATTTT.

CDR3 loop: CASSGQGNYGYTF. CDR3 coding DNA: TGTGCCAGTAGTGGACAGGGGAACTATGGCTACACCTTC. The gene calls are TRBV19 and TRBJ1-2; TRBD1 matches 9 bases. The CDR3 consists of 13 residues. Germline CDR1 reads LNHDA; CDR2 reads SQIVND (reference sequence). Trimming at V came to 5 bases and at J to 2 bases, leaving 0 bases not matched to a gene. The full variable domain, rest sourced from reference TRBV19 and TRBJ1-2, is DGGITQSPKYLFRKEGQNVTLSCEQNLNHDAMYWYRQDPGQGLRLIYYSQIVNDFQKGDIAEGYSVSREKKESFPLTVTSAQKNPTAFYLCASSGQGNYGYTFGSGTRLTVV.

The chain combines TRBV9 with TRBJ2-2; D perhaps matches TRBD2 (6 bases). The CDR3 is 15 amino acids. Germline V gene lookup returns CDR1 SGDLS and CDR2 YYNGEE. Trimming stripped 4 bases from V and 2 bases from J, with 12 bases between. DNA of the CDR3: TGTGCCAGCAGCACCAGACTAGTTAACACCGGGGAGCTGTTTTTT. This sequence encodes CASSTRLVNTGELFF.

The rearrangement joins TRBV7-3 to TRBJ2-1; the D gene is possibly TRBD2 (6 bases). V gave up 2 bases and J gave up 1 base, with 12 bases separating them. The CDR3 loop spans 16 amino acids. In germline, CDR1 is SGHTA, CDR2 FQGTGA. In nucleotides, the CDR3 is TGTGCCAGCAGCTTAGGGGTCGGAGGGTCCTACAATGAGCAGTTCTTC. It encodes CASSLGVGGSYNEQFF.

Only one count was recorded for this clone. The genes are TRBV6-5 and TRBJ2-1; 11 positions agree with TRBD2. The germline CDR1 and CDR2 sequences are MNHEY and SVGAGI. The CDR3 is 14 amino acids. Trimming cost V 6 bases and J 8 bases; bases outside gene matches: 6. The CDR3 loop reads CASRLAGGPYEQFF. The CDR3 region has the DNA TGTGCCAGCAGGTTAGCGGGAGGGCCATATGAGCAGTTCTTC.

V and J are TRBV14 and TRBJ2-1; D is unclear. The CDR3 totals 14 residues. Germline CDR1 SGHDN, CDR2 FVKESK. Trimming pared 1 base from V and 6 bases from J, leaving 10 bases between. The CDR3 loop reads CASSQARGFNEQFF. CDR3 bases: TGTGCCAGCAGCCAAGCAAGAGGTTTCAATGAGCAGTTCTTC.

The chain recombines TRBV11-2 with TRBJ1-1; no definite D call. CDR1 and CDR2 (germline): SGHAT, FQNNGV. The CDR3 covers 15 residues. The ends were cut back, 4 bases at V and 0 bases at J, with 12 bases in the middle. The CDR3 DNA reads as TGTGCCAGCAGCTCCGTAGTCGGGATGAACACTGAAGCTTTCTTT. This codes for CASSSVVGMNTEAFF.

This clone was observed a handful of times. CDR3 sequence: CASSFTASGANVLTF. DNA of the CDR3: TGTGCCAGCAGTTTCACCGCGTCTGGGGCCAACGTCCTGACTTTC. The chain links TRBV6-5 to TRBJ2-6, with D unresolved. V was shortened by 4 bases and J by 1 base, with 8 bases between the two germline ends. The CDR3 loop spans 15 amino acids. Germline CDR1 reads MNHEY; CDR2 reads SVGAGI.

The chain employs TRBV27 and TRBJ2-7; no reliable D call. The CDR3 totals 14 residues. Germline CDR1 reads MNHEY; CDR2 reads SMNVEV (reference sequence). Trimming removed 5 bases at V and 0 bases at J, with 11 bases between. CDR3 bases: TGTGCCAGCAGTACCTTACCCAGCTCCTACGAGCAGTACTTC. Translation gives CASSTLPSSYEQYF.

The chain recombines TRBV29-1 with TRBJ2-7; 9 bases match TRBD2. This CDR3 is built from 13 residues. Germline V gene lookup returns CDR1 SQVTM and CDR2 ANQGSEA. The junction had 7 bases not matched to a gene; V was cut back by 6 bases and J by 4 bases. CDR3 sequence (DNA): TGCAGCGTGTTGACTAGCGGACGGTACGAGCAGTACTTC. Amino acids: CSVLTSGRYEQYF.

The genes are TRBV18 and TRBJ2-4, with TRBD2 matching 9 bases. After removal of 8 bases from V and 3 bases from J, the junction contained 5 bases not matched to a gene. Germline V lookup: CDR1 KGHSH, CDR2 LQKENI. The CDR3 is 14 amino acids. The CDR3, as DNA: TGTGCCAGCGCGGCGGGGGGGAGCAAAAACATTCAGTACTTC. Its protein product is CASAAGGSKNIQYF.

This chain links TRBV7-3 with TRBJ2-3, with D maybe TRBD2 (7 bases). Germline CDR1 is SGHTA and CDR2 is FQGTGA. Trimming stripped 5 bases from V and 5 bases from J, with 17 bases between. CDR3 length equals 15 residues. The CDR3 nucleotides are TGTGCCAGCAGCCCGTACCCAGCGGGACAAGATACGCAGTATTTT. It translates to CASSPYPAGQDTQYF.

The V and J genes are TRBV15 and TRBJ2-1; perhaps TRBD2 as D (6 bases). This CDR3 has 14 residues. Germline loops: CDR1 LNHNV, CDR2 YYDKDF (reference sequence). V lost 4 bases and J 7 bases, leaving 14 bases between the germline ends. The CDR3 nucleotides read TGTGCCACCAGCAACCACGGCGGGATGAATGAGCAGTTCTTC. As protein: CATSNHGGMNEQFF.

The V call is TRBV4-1, the J call TRBJ2-7, with 13 bases fitting TRBD2. The V segment lost 5 bases and the J segment 5 bases; nucleotides outside the gene matches: 6. The CDR3 loop spans 15 amino acids. Germline-derived CDR1 and CDR2 are MGHRA and YSYEKL. The CDR3, as DNA: TGCGCCAGCAGCTTGCGACTAGCGGGAGGCGACGAGCAGTACTTC. Protein: CASSLRLAGGDEQYF.

Note on this clone: A junction boundary mismatches the germline segment, possibly from a read error. This chain connects TRBV5-3 to TRBJ2-3; TRBD2 might be the D (6 bases). TRBV5-3 qualifies as an ORF whose function is uncertain. There are 14 residues in the CDR3. The CDR3 coding sequence is TGTGCCAGCAGCTTGGCTCCGGGGGCAGATACGCAGTATTTT. Translated: CASSLAPGADTQYF.

V is TRBV28 and J is TRBJ1-2; a weak D match, TRBD1 (6 bases). Germline V gene lookup returns CDR1 MDHEN and CDR2 SYDVKM. Trimming shortened V by 6 bases and J by 4 bases, and 9 bases separated the two germline ends. This CDR3 is 12 amino acids long. In DNA, the CDR3 is TGTGCCAGCAGGCGGACAGCCTATGGCTACACCTTC. Translation gives CASRRTAYGYTF.

The V and J genes are TRBV10-3 and TRBJ2-3; 7 nucleotides line up with TRBD2. From germline, CDR1 is ENHRY and CDR2 SYGVKD. This CDR3 spans 15 amino acids. V was clipped by 0 bases and J by 5 bases; unmatched bases: 5. CDR3 nucleotides: TGTGCCATCAGTGAGTCTAGCGGGTTTGGAGATACGCAGTATTTT. Amino acids: CAISESSGFGDTQYF.

The rearrangement links TRBV28 to TRBJ2-5; D is perhaps TRBD1 (6 bases). Trimming took off 6 bases at V and 10 bases at J, with 12 bases between the two ends. This CDR3 has 11 residues. Germline lookup yields CDR1 MDHEN and CDR2 SYDVKM. CDR3 DNA sequence: TGTGCCAGCAGAGACCACAGGGACCAGTACTTC. As protein: CASRDHRDQYF.

J is TRBJ2-7 and V is TRBV11-2; perhaps TRBD1 as D (6 bases). V was clipped by 1 base and J by 2 bases, with 6 bases between them. Per germline, CDR1 SGHAT and CDR2 FQNNGV. This CDR3 region has 13 residues. The CDR3: CASSLAGAYEQYF. Here the CDR3 DNA reads TGTGCCAGCAGCTTAGCAGGGGCCTACGAGCAGTACTTC.

The chain carries TRBV5-4 and TRBJ2-1; D is perhaps TRBD2 (6 bases). Trimming stripped 0 bases from V and 1 base from J, with 14 bases between. The CDR3 totals 17 residues. CDR1 and CDR2 (germline): SGHNT, YYREEE (reference sequence). Written as DNA, the CDR3 is TGTGCCAGCAGCTTGGGCCCCCCGGGAGCGTCCTACAATGAGCAGTTCTTC. Its protein is CASSLGPPGASYNEQFF.

The CDR3 region is CASSPLWVDGRERETQYF. Here the CDR3 DNA reads TGTGCCAGCAGCCCCCTCTGGGTTGACGGGAGGGAGAGAGAGACCCAGTACTTC. V and J are TRBV9 and TRBJ2-5, with 8 bases aligning to TRBD2. The CDR3 is 18 amino acids. Trimming removed 4 bases from V and 4 bases from J; junction bases left unmatched: 18. CDR1 and CDR2 from the germline V gene are SGDLS and YYNGEE.

V and J are TRBV7-2 and TRBJ2-2, with D possibly matching TRBD2 (5 bases). The germline V gene has CDR1 SGHTA and CDR2 FQGNSA. V lost 1 base and J 2 bases, leaving 5 bases between the germline ends. The CDR3 is 14 residues long. In nucleotides, the CDR3 is TGTGCCAGCAGCTTAGGGACTAACACCGGGGAGCTGTTTTTT. Residues: CASSLGTNTGELFF. Full variable domain (outside the CDR3, taken from reference TRBV7-2 and TRBJ2-2): GAGVSQSPSNKVTEKGKDVELRCDPISGHTALYWYRQSLGQGLEFLIYFQGNSAPDKSGLPSDRFSAERTGGSVSTLTIQRTQQEDSAVYLCASSLGTNTGELFFGEGSRLTVL.

This clone was detected only once. V and J are TRBV4-3 and TRBJ2-3, with 8 nucleotides matching TRBD2. CDR1 is LGHNA and CDR2 is YSLEER in the germline V gene. Trimming at V came to 3 bases and at J to 3 bases, leaving 5 bases not matched to a gene. The CDR3 is made up of 15 amino acids. As DNA, the CDR3 is TGCGCCAGCAGCCACCGAGCGGGAGAAACAGATACGCAGTATTTT. Protein product: CASSHRAGETDTQYF.

The chain has TRBV7-8 and TRBJ2-5; D is uncertain. Deletions cut 3 bases from V and 3 bases from J, with 17 bases between. Germline CDR1 SGHVS, CDR2 FQNEAQ. CDR3 length equals 16 residues. The CDR3 spells CASSFSRLSRKETQYF. The CDR3 DNA reads as TGTGCCAGCAGCTTTTCCAGACTCTCTCGAAAAGAGACCCAGTACTTC.